The rows below give T cell receptor beta chains drawn from one sample of a study of shared clonotypes between healthy human individuals. Profiling relied on immunoSEQ multiplex PCR, and the TCRdb table lists in-frame clones only, not all of them. The sample consists of 2 million to 3 million clones, over 85% of them appearing once. The sequencing input was naive CD4+ T cells from PBMCs. The receptors here all came from a man aged 18 to 29 in good health. Some clones in this sample may be carry-over from other donors' samples. Each CDR3 is given with its conserved first and last residue.

v_gene | CDR3aa
TRBV11-2 | CASRGLRDRGPEQYF
TRBV25-1 | CASSFRDRDSYEQYF
TRBV4-2 | CASSRAGTSGTYEQYF
TRBV6-5 | CASSLARGRDEQYF
TRBV10-3 | CAISETGGEQYF
TRBV6-1 | CASSEIAGGPYNEQFF
TRBV5-1 | CASSPNPGQNTEAFF
TRBV6-5 | CASRTGVFYEQYF
TRBV10-3 | CAQKLAWTSGTGNTQYF
TRBV19 | CASSIQAVGEQFF
TRBV15 | CATSRAGANVLTF
TRBV27 | CASSFRSWLAATRRDTQYF
TRBV25-1 | CASSEGSGTSGRIEQFF
TRBV27 | CASSFLASGLAKNIQYF
TRBV6-6 | CASSYFGRSSYQPQHF
TRBV4-2 | CASSQGTEQYF
TRBV10-1 | CASSGQVNNEQFF
TRBV5-1 | CASSAQGTNTEAFF
TRBV5-5 | CASGSVQGSYEQYF
TRBV10-3 | CAISEPARGNPYEQYF
TRBV28 | CASIISGSSYEQYF
TRBV18 | CASSPPGTSSGNTIYF
TRBV7-8 | CASSLRSTALSGNTIYF
TRBV28 | CASGSFDRDNGYTF
TRBV25-1 | CASSSPGVGYEQYF
TRBV5-6 | CASSLVGVEAGELFF
TRBV19 | CASSISHGQGGYYEQYF
TRBV29-1 | CSSRGRFAADNEQFF
TRBV7-9 | CASSRGVDTGELFF
TRBV28 | CASSLPGRQQYF